The rows below give T cell receptor beta chains drawn from one sample of a study of T cells in localized non-small cell lung cancer. The repertoire was sequenced with immunoSEQ multiplex PCR; TCRdb's copy has only in-frame clones and lacks some. The sample consists of 3,000 to 3,500 clones, around 30% of them appearing once. Sequencing was performed on lung tumor tissue, taken before any cancer treatment. The receptors come from a male donor aged 60 or over with stage I lung adenocarcinoma. The CDR3 runs from the conserved cysteine through the conserved F or W. A D gene is named only where the DNA matches it firmly. Size is stated for part of the rows, as once, few or many counts, or as a class when the clone is expanded.

d_gene: TRBD1; v_gene: TRBV18; abundance: few; j_gene: TRBJ1-2; CDR3nt: TGTGCCAGCTCACTTACAGGGGGGATCCGCGCCTACACCTTC; CDR3aa: CASSLTGGIRAYTF
d_gene: -; v_gene: TRBV11-3; abundance: medium-sized; j_gene: TRBJ1-5; CDR3nt: TGTGCCAGCAGCTTAGGACAATATAGCAATCAGCCCCAGCATTTT; CDR3aa: CASSLGQYSNQPQHF
d_gene: TRBD1; v_gene: TRBV30; abundance: few; j_gene: TRBJ2-5; CDR3nt: TGTGCCTGGAGTCTCCTGGACAGGGGTTATGAGACCCAGTACTTC; CDR3aa: CAWSLLDRGYETQYF
d_gene: TRBD2; v_gene: TRBV6-8; abundance: few; j_gene: TRBJ2-2; CDR3nt: TGTGCCAGCAGTTCATGGATGGGACTAGCAAACACCGGGGAGCTGTTTTTT; CDR3aa: CASSSWMGLANTGELFF
d_gene: -; v_gene: TRBV12-5; abundance: few; j_gene: TRBJ2-3; CDR3nt: TGTGCTAGTGCCCCCGGAGGGGTAGATACGCAGTATTTT; CDR3aa: CASAPGGVDTQYF
d_gene: TRBD1; v_gene: TRBV11-3; abundance: medium-sized; j_gene: TRBJ1-5; CDR3nt: TGTGCCAGCAGCTCCAGGACAGGGAACAATCAGCCCCAGCATTTT; CDR3aa: CASSSRTGNNQPQHF
d_gene: TRBD2; v_gene: TRBV28; abundance: -; j_gene: TRBJ2-1; CDR3nt: TGTGCCAGCAGTTTGGGGAGCGGGAGGGAGTTCTTC; CDR3aa: CASSLGSGREFF
d_gene: -; v_gene: TRBV5-1; abundance: few; j_gene: TRBJ1-1; CDR3nt: TGCGCCAGCAGCTTTCCGGGAGGGGGGGAGAACACTGAAGCTTTCTTT; CDR3aa: CASSFPGGGENTEAFF
d_gene: TRBD2; v_gene: TRBV14; abundance: -; j_gene: TRBJ2-1; CDR3nt: TGTGCCAGCAGCCAAGCCCCTGGGACTAGGCTCTGGAATGAGCAGTTCTTC; CDR3aa: CASSQAPGTRLWNEQFF
d_gene: -; v_gene: TRBV18; abundance: -; j_gene: TRBJ1-1; CDR3nt: TGTGCCAGCTCACCTAGCGGGAACACTGAAGCTTTCTTT; CDR3aa: CASSPSGNTEAFF
d_gene: -; v_gene: TRBV30; abundance: -; j_gene: TRBJ1-2; CDR3nt: TGTGCCTGGAGTGTAGGGGACCGCACCAACTCTGGCTACACCTTC; CDR3aa: CAWSVGDRTNSGYTF
d_gene: -; v_gene: TRBV23-1; abundance: -; j_gene: TRBJ2-1; CDR3nt: TGCGCCAGCAGCTTGCAAGGGTTCGATGAGCAGTTCTTC; CDR3aa: CASSLQGFDEQFF
d_gene: -; v_gene: TRBV7-5; abundance: few; j_gene: TRBJ2-4; CDR3nt: TGTGCCGTTCCAGGACTAGCGGGGGGCAGGGCCAAAAACATTCAGTACTTC; CDR3aa: CAVPGLAGGRAKNIQYF
d_gene: -; v_gene: TRBV5-1; abundance: -; j_gene: TRBJ1-3; CDR3nt: TGCGCCAGCAGCTTGGTGGCAGCCTCTGGAAACACCATATATTTT; CDR3aa: CASSLVAASGNTIYF
d_gene: TRBD1; v_gene: TRBV11-3; abundance: -; j_gene: TRBJ1-4; CDR3nt: TGTGCCAGCAGCCAAGGGACAGGGGGCGACGGTAATGAAAAACTGTTTTTT; CDR3aa: CASSQGTGGDGNEKLFF
d_gene: -; v_gene: TRBV11-3; abundance: -; j_gene: TRBJ1-1; CDR3nt: TGTGCCAGCAGCTTGGGCTGGGACACCGCGAACACTGAAGCTTTCTTT; CDR3aa: CASSLGWDTANTEAFF